The clone carrying this T cell receptor (beta chain) has a handful of counts. V lost 3 bases and J 2 bases, leaving 11 bases between the germline ends. The CDR3 consists of 14 residues. Looked up from germline, CDR1 is MDHEN and CDR2 is SYDVKM. Sample time point: patch test 1, 2 weeks after DPC sensitization. Treatment defined: therapeutic diphenylcyclopropenone sensitization with weekly scalp DPC. The study enrolled 18 to 70-year-old alopecia patients suitable for DPC. Whole blood that had not been fractionated was the source of extracted total RNA. TCRdb processed the RACE reads anew with MiXCR; each CDR3 protein has one entry. The sample contains about 380,000 distinct CDR3 sequences, approximately 4.4% of which appear only once. The data stem from a study of human T cells and chemical hapten exposure.

Source: whole blood, taken in connection with sensitization to the hapten diphenylcyclopropenone (DPC). The sequence came from a woman between 50 and 59 years old with alopecia areata. Some clones in this sample may be carry-over from other donors' samples. The rearrangement uses TRBV28 and TRBJ2-7; maybe TRBD1 (5 bases). The CDR3 coding sequence is TGTGCCAGCAGTTTTGACAGTGAAGCCTACGAGCAGTACTTC. It specifies CASSFDSEAYEQYF.